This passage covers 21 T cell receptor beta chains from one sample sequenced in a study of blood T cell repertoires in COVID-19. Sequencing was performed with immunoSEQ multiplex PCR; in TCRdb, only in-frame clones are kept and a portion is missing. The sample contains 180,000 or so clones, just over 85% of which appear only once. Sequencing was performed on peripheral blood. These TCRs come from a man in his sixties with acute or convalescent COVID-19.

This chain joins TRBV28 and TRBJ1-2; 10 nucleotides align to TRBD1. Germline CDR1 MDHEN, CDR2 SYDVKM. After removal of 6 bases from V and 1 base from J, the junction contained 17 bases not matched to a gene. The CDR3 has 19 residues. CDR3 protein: CASSPAPGTGDIGNYGYTF. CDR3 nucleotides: TGTGCCAGCAGCCCGGCCCCTGGGACAGGGGACATTGGTAACTATGGCTACACCTTC.

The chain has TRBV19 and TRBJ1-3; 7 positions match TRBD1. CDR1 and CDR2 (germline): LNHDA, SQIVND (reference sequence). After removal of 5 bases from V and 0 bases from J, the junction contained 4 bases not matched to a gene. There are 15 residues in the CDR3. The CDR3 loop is CASSFDRASGNTIYF. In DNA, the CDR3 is TGTGCCAGTAGTTTTGACAGGGCCTCTGGAAACACCATATATTTT.

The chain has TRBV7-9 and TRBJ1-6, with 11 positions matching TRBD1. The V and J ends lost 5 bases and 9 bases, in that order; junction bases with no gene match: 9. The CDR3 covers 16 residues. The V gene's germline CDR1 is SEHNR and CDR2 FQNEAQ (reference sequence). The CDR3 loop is CASSPTTGTGGSPLHF. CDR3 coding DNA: TGTGCCAGCAGCCCCACAACCGGGACAGGGGGTTCACCCCTCCACTTT.

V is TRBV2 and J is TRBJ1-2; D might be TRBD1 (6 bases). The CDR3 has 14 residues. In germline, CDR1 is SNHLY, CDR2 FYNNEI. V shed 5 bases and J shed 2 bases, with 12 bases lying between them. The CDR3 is CASSFQGQNYGYTF. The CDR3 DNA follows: TGTGCCAGCAGTTTCCAAGGACAGAACTATGGCTACACCTTC.

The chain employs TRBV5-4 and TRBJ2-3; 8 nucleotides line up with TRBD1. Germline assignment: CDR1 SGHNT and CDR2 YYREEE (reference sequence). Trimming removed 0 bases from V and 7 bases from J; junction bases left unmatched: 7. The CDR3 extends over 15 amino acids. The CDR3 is CASSLASGGGNTQYF. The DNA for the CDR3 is TGTGCCAGCAGCTTGGCATCAGGGGGCGGGAATACGCAGTATTTT.

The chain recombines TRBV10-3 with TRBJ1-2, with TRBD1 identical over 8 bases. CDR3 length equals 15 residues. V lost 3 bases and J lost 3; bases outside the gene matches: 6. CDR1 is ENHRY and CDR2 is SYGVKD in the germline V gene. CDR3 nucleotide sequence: TGTGCCATCAGTGAAAGGGGACAGGCGTACTATGGCTACACCTTC. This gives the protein CAISERGQAYYGYTF.

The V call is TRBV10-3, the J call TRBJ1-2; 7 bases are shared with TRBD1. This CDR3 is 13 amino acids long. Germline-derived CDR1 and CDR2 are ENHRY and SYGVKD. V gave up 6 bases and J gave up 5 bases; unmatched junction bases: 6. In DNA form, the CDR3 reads TGTGCCATCAGCGGGACAGAGAAGTATGGCTACACCTTC. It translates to CAISGTEKYGYTF.

The chain's CDR3 is CASSEHGQLNTEAFF. The DNA for the CDR3 is TGTGCCAGCAGTGAACACGGACAGCTGAACACTGAAGCTTTCTTT. The chain has TRBV2 and TRBJ1-1, with D maybe TRBD1 (6 bases). The CDR3 consists of 15 residues. Germline CDR1 SNHLY, CDR2 FYNNEI. V was cut by 2 bases and J by 0 bases, with 10 bases left in between.

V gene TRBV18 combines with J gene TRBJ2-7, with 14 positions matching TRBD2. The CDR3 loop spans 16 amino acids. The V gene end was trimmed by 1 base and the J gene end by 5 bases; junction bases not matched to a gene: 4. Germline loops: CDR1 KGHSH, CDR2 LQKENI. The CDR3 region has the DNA TGTGCCAGCTCACCACTTCCGACTAGCGGGAGGGACGAGCAGTACTTC. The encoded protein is CASSPLPTSGRDEQYF. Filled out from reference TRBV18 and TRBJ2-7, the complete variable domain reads NAGVMQNPRHLVRRRGQEARLRCSPMKGHSHVYWYRQLPEEGLKFMVYLQKENIIDESGMPKERFSAEFPKEGPSILRIQQVVRGDSAAYFCASSPLPTSGRDEQYFGPGTRLTVT.

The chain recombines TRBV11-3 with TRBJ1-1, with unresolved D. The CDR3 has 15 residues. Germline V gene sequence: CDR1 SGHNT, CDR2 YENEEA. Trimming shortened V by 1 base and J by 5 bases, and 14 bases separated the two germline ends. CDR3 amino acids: CASSLGRLRETEAFF. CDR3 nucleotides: TGTGCCAGCAGCTTAGGGAGGCTCCGGGAAACTGAAGCTTTCTTT. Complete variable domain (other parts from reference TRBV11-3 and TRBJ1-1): EAGVVQSPRYKIIEKKQPVAFWCNPISGHNTLYWYLQNLGQGPELLIRYENEEAVDDSQLPKDRFSAERLKGVDSTLKIQPAELGDSAVYLCASSLGRLRETEAFFGQGTRLTVV.

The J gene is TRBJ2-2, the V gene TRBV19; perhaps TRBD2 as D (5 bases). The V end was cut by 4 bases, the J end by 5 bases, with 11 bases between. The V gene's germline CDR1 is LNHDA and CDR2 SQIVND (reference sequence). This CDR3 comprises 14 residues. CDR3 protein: CASSTLPGTGELFF. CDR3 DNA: TGTGCCAGTAGTACCCTCCCGGGGACCGGGGAGCTGTTTTTT.

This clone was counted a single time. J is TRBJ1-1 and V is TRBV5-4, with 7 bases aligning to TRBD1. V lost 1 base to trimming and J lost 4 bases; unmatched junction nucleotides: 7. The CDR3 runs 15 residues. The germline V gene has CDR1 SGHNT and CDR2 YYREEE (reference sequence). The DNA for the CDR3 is TGTGCCAGCAGCTTGTTGTCAGGGGGAGGCACTGAAGCTTTCTTT. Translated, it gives CASSLLSGGGTEAFF.

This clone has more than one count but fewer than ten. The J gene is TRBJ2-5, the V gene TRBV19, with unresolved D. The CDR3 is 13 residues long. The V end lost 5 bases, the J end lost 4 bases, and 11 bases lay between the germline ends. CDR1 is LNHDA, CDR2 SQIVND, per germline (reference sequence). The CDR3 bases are TGTGCCAGTAGTGGTGCTCTTAGAGAGACCCAGTACTTC. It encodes CASSGALRETQYF. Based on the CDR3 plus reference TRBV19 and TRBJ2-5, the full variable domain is DGGITQSPKYLFRKEGQNVTLSCEQNLNHDAMYWYRQDPGQGLRLIYYSQIVNDFQKGDIAEGYSVSREKKESFPLTVTSAQKNPTAFYLCASSGALRETQYFGPGTRLLVL.

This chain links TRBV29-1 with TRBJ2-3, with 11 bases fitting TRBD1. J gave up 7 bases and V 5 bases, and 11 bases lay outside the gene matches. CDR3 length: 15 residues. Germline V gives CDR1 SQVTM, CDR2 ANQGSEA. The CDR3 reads CSVSVGQGAPNTQYF. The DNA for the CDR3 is TGCAGCGTTTCGGTCGGACAGGGGGCGCCGAATACGCAGTATTTT.

The CDR3 DNA reads as TGTGCCTGGACCGGGTCCTCTAATGAAAAACTGTTTTTT. Residues: CAWTGSSNEKLFF. This sequence joins TRBV30 and TRBJ1-4, with D uncertain. The CDR3 extends over 13 amino acids. Germline CDR1 GTSNPN, CDR2 SVGIG (reference sequence). Trimming pared 4 bases from V and 3 bases from J, leaving 9 bases between.

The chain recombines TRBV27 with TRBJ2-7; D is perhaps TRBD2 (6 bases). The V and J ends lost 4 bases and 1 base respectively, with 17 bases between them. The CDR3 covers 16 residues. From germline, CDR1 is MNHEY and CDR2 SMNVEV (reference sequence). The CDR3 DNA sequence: TGTGCCAGCAGTTCCCGGACACGGACTAAGTCCTACGAGCAGTACTTC. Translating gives CASSSRTRTKSYEQYF.

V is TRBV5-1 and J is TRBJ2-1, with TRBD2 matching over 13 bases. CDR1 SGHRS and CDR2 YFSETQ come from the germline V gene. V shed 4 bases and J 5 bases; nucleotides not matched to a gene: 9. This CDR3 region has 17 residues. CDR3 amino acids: CASSLGLAGAMDNEQFF. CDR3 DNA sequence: TGCGCCAGCAGCCTCGGACTAGCGGGAGCAATGGACAATGAGCAGTTCTTC.

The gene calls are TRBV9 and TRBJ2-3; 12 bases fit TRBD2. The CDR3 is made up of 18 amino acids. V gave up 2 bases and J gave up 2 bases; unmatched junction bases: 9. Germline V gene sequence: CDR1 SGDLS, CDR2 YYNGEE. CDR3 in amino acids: CASSVKLAGGPDTDTQYF. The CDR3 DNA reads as TGTGCCAGCAGCGTTAAGCTAGCGGGAGGGCCGGACACAGATACGCAGTATTTT.

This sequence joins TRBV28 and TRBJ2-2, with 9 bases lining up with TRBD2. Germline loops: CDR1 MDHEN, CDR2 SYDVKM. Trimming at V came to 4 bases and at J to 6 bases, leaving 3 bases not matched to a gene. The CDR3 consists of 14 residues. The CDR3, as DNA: TGTGCCAGCAGTTCATTAGCGGGAGCCGGGGAGCTGTTTTTT. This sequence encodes CASSSLAGAGELFF. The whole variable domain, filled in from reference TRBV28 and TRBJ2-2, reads DVKVTQSSRYLVKRTGEKVFLECVQDMDHENMFWYRQDPGLGLRLIYFSYDVKMKEKGDIPEGYSVSREKKERFSLILESASTNQTSMYLCASSSLAGAGELFFGEGSRLTVL.

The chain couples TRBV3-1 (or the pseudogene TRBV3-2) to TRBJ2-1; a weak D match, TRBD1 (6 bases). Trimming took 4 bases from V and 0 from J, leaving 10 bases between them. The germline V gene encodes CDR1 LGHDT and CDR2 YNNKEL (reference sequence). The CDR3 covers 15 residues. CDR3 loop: CASSLQGSSYNEQFF. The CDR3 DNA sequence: TGTGCCAGCAGCCTACAGGGTAGCTCCTACAATGAGCAGTTCTTC.

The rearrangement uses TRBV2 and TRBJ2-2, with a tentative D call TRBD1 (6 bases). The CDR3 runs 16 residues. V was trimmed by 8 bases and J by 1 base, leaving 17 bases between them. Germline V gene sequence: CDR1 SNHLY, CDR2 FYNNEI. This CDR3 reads CASGMDRPGNTGELFF. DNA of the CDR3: TGTGCCAGCGGAATGGACAGACCTGGGAACACCGGGGAGCTGTTTTTT. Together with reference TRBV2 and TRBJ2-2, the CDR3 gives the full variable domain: EPEVTQTPSHQVTQMGQEVILRCVPISNHLYFYWYRQILGQKVEFLVSFYNNEISEKSEIFDDQFSVERPDGSNFTLKIRSTKLEDSAMYFCASGMDRPGNTGELFFGEGSRLTVL.